The T cell receptor beta chain under discussion was sequenced for a study of shared clonotypes between healthy human individuals. The CDR3 runs 13 residues. Germline CDR1 reads SGHNT; CDR2 reads YYREEE (reference sequence). The V gene lost 2 bases and the J gene lost 5 bases, with 7 bases spanning the gap. The method was immunoSEQ multiplex PCR; TCRdb's version includes in-frame clones alone and lacks a portion of them. The sample lists 1 million to 1.2 million clones, about 72% occurring once. The gene calls are TRBV5-4 and TRBJ2-2, with TRBD2 as a possible D gene (5 bases). This clonotype was sampled from a man between 18 and 29 years old in good health. Some clones in this sample may be carry-over from other donors' samples. Specimen: memory CD4+ T cells from PBMCs. Subset here: CD45RA-negative fraction. The CDR3 sequence is CASSFPGTGELFF. The DNA for the CDR3 is TGTGCCAGCAGCTTTCCGGGAACCGGGGAGCTGTTTTTT.